Listed below are T cell receptor beta chains from one sample, sequenced in a study of blood T cell repertoires in COVID-19. Clones were read by immunoSEQ multiplex PCR, and TCRdb kept only the in-frame ones, dropping some. The table includes 250,000 or so clones, approximately 85% detected once. Sequenced: PBMCs or T cells enriched from blood (not recorded which). The source of these receptors is a woman between 45 and 60 years old who had recovered from COVID-19. Both conserved end residues are part of each CDR3. A D gene is named only where the DNA matches it firmly. The size of a clone is reported for some rows only, either as once, few or many, or as a class for expanded clones.

d_gene | j_gene | len | v_gene | abundance | CDR3aa | CDR3nt
- | TRBJ1-2 | 12 | TRBV7-9 | - | CASQGRFYGYTF | TGTGCCAGCCAGGGCAGATTCTATGGCTACACCTTC
TRBD2 | TRBJ2-2 | 19 | TRBV10-1 | - | CASSESRGGRLTNTGELFF | TGCGCCAGCAGTGAGTCTCGGGGCGGGAGACTAACGAACACCGGGGAGCTGTTTTTT
TRBD1 | TRBJ2-1 | 16 | TRBV18 | - | CASSGTGGFVSNEQFF | TGTGCCAGCTCAGGGACAGGGGGTTTCGTAAGCAATGAGCAGTTCTTC
TRBD1 | TRBJ2-2 | 15 | TRBV2 | - | CASRFGTGPTGELFF | TGTGCCAGCAGGTTCGGGACAGGACCCACCGGGGAGCTGTTTTTT
- | TRBJ2-3 | 17 | TRBV7-2 | once | CASSSEWTTTQSNTQYF | TGTGCCAGCAGCTCCGAATGGACTACCACCCAGTCGAATACGCAGTATTTT
TRBD1 | TRBJ1-2 | 19 | TRBV4-1 | - | CASSQVGTGGAGWDYGYTF | TGCGCCAGCAGCCAAGTGGGAACAGGGGGCGCAGGGTGGGACTATGGCTACACCTTC
TRBD1 | TRBJ1-2 | 14 | TRBV9 | - | CASTHGQGVGGYTF | TGTGCCAGCACCCATGGACAGGGGGTAGGTGGCTACACCTTC
- | TRBJ1-2 | 10 | TRBV19 | - | CASTPVGYTF | TGTGCCAGTACCCCGGTTGGCTACACCTTC
- | TRBJ2-1 | 13 | TRBV3-1/TRBV3-2 | - | CASSYNRYNEQFF | TGTGCCAGCAGCTATAACAGATACAATGAGCAGTTCTTC
TRBD1 | TRBJ1-2 | 13 | TRBV27 | - | CASSLGQGTGYTF | TGTGCCAGCAGTCTTGGACAGGGTACTGGCTACACCTTC
- | TRBJ2-5 | 15 | TRBV23-1 | few | CASSLKGEPEETQYF | TGCGCCAGCAGTCTAAAGGGGGAGCCCGAAGAGACCCAGTACTTC
TRBD1 | TRBJ1-2 | 14 | TRBV28 | - | CASRGTGEHYGYTF | TGTGCCAGCAGGGGGACAGGGGAGCACTATGGCTACACCTTC
TRBD1 | TRBJ1-1 | 14 | TRBV28 | - | CASTIPGQGFEAFF | TGTGCCAGCACCATACCGGGACAGGGCTTTGAAGCTTTCTTT
- | TRBJ2-7 | 13 | TRBV6-5 | - | CASSLQAHYEQYF | TGTGCCAGCAGCCTCCAAGCCCACTACGAGCAGTACTTC
- | TRBJ2-3 | 15 | TRBV6-5 | - | CASRPRRFSTDTQYF | TGTGCCAGTCGGCCCCGGCGGTTTAGCACAGATACGCAGTATTTT
TRBD2 | TRBJ2-7 | 15 | TRBV18 | few | CASSPVSGRGREQYF | TGTGCCAGCTCACCAGTTAGCGGGAGAGGTCGCGAGCAGTACTTC
- | TRBJ1-2 | 15 | TRBV19 | - | CASSGGGRPIYGYTF | TGTGCCAGTAGTGGGGGGGGACGGCCGATCTATGGCTACACCTTC
TRBD1 | TRBJ1-5 | 14 | TRBV2 | - | CASSEDRGGQPQHF | TGTGCCAGCAGTGAAGACAGGGGTGGGCAGCCCCAGCATTTT
TRBD1 | TRBJ1-6 | 15 | TRBV10-1 | - | CASSESTGRNSPLHF | TGCGCCAGCAGTGAGTCGACAGGGCGAAATTCACCCCTCCACTTT
TRBD1 | TRBJ2-1 | 13 | TRBV7-9 | - | CASSLVDRDEQFF | TGTGCCAGCAGCTTAGTCGACAGGGATGAGCAGTTCTTC
- | TRBJ2-6 | 15 | TRBV5-1 | once | CASSFSRGGANVLTF | TGCGCCAGCAGCTTCTCGCGTGGTGGGGCCAACGTCCTGACTTTC
- | TRBJ2-5 | 11 | TRBV20-1 | - | CSARQRETQYF | TGCAGTGCCCGCCAGCGAGAGACCCAGTACTTC